The clone carrying this T cell receptor beta chain was counted only a few times. This CDR3 has 17 amino acids. Per the authors' pipeline: Reference gene primer amplification in the assay estimated nucleated cell counts. This table comes from immunoSEQ multiplex PCR, and its TCRdb copy is limited to in-frame clones, with some not included. That table furnishes V, J and clone size, whereas the DNA furnished D and trimming. The data show under 200,000 clones, with roughly 86% seen just once and roughly 0.99% held by the top ten. The data were obtained in a study of blood T cell repertoires in COVID-19. This chain joins TRBV21-1 and TRBJ1-1; TRBD1 is the table's D call and was not checked against the DNA. TRBV21-1 is recorded as a pseudogene. The sequencing input was peripheral blood. This receptor was obtained from a man between 18 and 29 years old with acute or convalescent COVID-19. CDR3 protein: CASSNLGRQGVNTEAFF. CDR3 coding DNA: TGTGCCAGCAGCAATTTGGGGCGACAGGGCGTGAACACTGAAGCTTTCTTT.